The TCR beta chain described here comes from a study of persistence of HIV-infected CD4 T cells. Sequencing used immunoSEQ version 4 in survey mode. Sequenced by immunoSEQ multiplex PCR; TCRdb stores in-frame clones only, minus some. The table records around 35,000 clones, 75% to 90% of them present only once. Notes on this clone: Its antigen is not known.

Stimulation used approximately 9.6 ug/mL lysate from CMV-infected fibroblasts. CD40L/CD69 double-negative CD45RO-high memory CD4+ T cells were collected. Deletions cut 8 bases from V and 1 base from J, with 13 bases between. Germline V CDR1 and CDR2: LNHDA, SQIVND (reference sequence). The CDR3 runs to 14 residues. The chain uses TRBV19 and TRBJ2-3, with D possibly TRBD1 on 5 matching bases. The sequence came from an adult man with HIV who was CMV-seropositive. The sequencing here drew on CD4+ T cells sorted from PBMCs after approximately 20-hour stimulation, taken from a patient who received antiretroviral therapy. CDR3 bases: TGTGCCAGTGGGTCCGGACACCGCACAGATACGCAGTATTTT. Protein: CASGSGHRTDTQYF.